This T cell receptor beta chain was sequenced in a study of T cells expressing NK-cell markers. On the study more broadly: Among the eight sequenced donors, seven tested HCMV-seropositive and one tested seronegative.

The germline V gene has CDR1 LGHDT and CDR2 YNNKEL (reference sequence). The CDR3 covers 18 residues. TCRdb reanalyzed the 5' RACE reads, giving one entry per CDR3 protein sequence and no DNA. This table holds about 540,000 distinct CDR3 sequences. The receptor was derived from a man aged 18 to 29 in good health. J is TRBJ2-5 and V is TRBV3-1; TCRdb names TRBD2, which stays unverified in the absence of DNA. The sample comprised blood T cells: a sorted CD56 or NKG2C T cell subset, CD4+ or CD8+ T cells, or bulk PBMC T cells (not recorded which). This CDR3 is CASSQDFSPSGRNETQYF.